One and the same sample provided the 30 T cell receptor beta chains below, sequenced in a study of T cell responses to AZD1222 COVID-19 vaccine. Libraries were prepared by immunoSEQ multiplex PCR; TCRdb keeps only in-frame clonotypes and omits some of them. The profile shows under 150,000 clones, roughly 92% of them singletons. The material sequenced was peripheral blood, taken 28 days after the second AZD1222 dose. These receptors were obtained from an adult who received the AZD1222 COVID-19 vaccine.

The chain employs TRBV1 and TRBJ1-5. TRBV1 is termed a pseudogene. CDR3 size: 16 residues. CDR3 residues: CTNTGGQGAENQPQHF. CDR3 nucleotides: TGCACCAACACTGGGGGTCAAGGAGCAGAAAATCAGCCCCAGCATTTT.

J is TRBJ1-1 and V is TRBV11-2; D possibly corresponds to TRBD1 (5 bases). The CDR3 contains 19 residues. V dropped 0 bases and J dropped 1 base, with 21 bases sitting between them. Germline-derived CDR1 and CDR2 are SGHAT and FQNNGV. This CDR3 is CASSLDGGGRRKQNTEAFF. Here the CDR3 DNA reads TGTGCCAGCAGCTTAGATGGGGGAGGTCGCCGAAAACAGAACACTGAAGCTTTCTTT.

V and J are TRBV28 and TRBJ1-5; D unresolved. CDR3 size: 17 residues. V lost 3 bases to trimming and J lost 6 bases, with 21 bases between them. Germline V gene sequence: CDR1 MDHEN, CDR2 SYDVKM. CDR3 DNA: TGTGCCAGCAGTTTTAATCTCCTAGGGAAGGAGGTTCAGCCCCAGCATTTT. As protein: CASSFNLLGKEVQPQHF.

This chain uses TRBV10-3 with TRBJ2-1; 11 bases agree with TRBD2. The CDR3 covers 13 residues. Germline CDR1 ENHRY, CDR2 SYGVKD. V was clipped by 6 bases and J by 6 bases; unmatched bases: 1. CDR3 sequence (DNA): TGTGCCATCAGAGGGACTAGCGGCAATGAGCAGTTCTTC. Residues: CAIRGTSGNEQFF.

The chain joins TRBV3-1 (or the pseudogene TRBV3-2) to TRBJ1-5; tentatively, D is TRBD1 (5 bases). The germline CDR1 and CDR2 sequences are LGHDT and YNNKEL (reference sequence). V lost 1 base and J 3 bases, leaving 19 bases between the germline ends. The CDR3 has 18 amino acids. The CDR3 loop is CASSQGGSVRGLNQPQHF. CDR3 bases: TGTGCCAGCAGCCAAGGAGGATCAGTGAGGGGCCTCAATCAGCCCCAGCATTTT.

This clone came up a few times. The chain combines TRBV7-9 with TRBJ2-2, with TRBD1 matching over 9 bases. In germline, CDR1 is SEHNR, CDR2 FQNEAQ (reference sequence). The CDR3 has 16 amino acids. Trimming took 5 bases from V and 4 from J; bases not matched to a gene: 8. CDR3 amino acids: CASSPKGQGLTGELFF. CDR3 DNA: TGTGCCAGCAGCCCCAAGGGACAGGGCCTCACCGGGGAGCTGTTTTTT.

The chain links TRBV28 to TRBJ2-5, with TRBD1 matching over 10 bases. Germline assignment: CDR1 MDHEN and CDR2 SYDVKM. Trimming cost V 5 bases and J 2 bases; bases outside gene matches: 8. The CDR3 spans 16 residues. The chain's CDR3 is CASSPTGTGDQETQYF. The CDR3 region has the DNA TGTGCCAGCAGTCCCACCGGGACAGGGGATCAAGAGACCCAGTACTTC.

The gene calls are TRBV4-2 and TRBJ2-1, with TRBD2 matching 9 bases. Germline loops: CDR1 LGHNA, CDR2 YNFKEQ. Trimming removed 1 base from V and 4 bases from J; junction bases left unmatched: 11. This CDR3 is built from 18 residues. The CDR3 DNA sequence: TGTGCCAGCAGCCAAGGGTCTAGCGGGACCTTGTTGTACAATGAGCAGTTCTTC. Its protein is CASSQGSSGTLLYNEQFF.

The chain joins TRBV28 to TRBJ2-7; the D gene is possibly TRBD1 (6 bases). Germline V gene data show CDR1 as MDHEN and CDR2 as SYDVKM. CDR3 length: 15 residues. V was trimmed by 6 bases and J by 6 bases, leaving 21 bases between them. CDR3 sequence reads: CASSQTTGSLTEQYF. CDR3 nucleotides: TGTGCCAGCAGCCAGACGACAGGATCCTTGACCGAGCAGTACTTC.

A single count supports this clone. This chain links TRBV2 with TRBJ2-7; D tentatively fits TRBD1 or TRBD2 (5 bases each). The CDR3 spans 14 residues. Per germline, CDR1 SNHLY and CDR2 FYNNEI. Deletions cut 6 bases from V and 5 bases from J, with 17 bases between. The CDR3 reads CASSGLSGRHEQYF. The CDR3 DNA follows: TGTGCCAGCAGCGGACTCTCAGGGAGACACGAGCAGTACTTC.

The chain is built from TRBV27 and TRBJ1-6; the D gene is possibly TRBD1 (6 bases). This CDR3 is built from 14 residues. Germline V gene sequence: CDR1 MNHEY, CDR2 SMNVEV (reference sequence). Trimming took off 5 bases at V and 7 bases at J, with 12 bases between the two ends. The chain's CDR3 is CASSVRDTNSPLHF. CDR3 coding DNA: TGTGCCAGCAGTGTCCGGGACACGAATTCACCCCTCCACTTT.

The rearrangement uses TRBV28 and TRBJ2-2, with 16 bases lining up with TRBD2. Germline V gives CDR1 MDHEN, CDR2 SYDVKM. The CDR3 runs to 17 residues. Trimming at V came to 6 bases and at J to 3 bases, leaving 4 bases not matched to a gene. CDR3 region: CASRGTSGRADTGELFF. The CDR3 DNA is TGTGCCAGCAGGGGGACTAGCGGGAGGGCGGACACCGGGGAGCTGTTTTTT. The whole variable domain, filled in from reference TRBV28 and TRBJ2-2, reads DVKVTQSSRYLVKRTGEKVFLECVQDMDHENMFWYRQDPGLGLRLIYFSYDVKMKEKGDIPEGYSVSREKKERFSLILESASTNQTSMYLCASRGTSGRADTGELFFGEGSRLTVL.

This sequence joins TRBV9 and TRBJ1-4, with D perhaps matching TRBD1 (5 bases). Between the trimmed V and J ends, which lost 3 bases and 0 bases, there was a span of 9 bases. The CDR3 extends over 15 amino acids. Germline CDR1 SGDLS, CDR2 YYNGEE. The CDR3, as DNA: TGTGCCAGCAGCGCCACGACAGCAACTAATGAAAAACTGTTTTTT. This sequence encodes CASSATTATNEKLFF.

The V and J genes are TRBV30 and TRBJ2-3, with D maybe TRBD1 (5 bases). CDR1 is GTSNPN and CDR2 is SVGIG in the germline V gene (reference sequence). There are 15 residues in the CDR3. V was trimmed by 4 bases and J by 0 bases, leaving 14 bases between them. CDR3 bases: TGTGCCTGGAAGGGGAACCTCTGGAGCACAGATACGCAGTATTTT. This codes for CAWKGNLWSTDTQYF.

The CDR3 sequence: CASRRGRENEQFF. The DNA for the CDR3 is TGTGCCAGCAGAAGGGGTAGGGAGAATGAGCAGTTCTTC. The chain combines TRBV12-3 or TRBV12-4 with TRBJ2-1; D tentatively reads TRBD1 or TRBD2 (5 bases each). Trimming removed 6 bases at V and 7 bases at J, with 13 bases between. CDR3 length equals 13 residues.

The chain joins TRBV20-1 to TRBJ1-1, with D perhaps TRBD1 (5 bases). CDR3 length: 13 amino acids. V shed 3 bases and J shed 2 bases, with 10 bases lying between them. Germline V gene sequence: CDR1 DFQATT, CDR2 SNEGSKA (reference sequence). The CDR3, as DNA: TGCAGTGCTAGTATGGGGGGTAACACTGAAGCTTTCTTT. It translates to CSASMGGNTEAFF.

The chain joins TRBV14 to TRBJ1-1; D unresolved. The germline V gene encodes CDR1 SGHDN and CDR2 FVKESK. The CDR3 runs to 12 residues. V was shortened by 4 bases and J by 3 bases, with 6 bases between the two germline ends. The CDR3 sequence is CASSRSYTEAFF. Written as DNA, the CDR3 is TGTGCCAGCAGCCGTTCGTACACTGAAGCTTTCTTT. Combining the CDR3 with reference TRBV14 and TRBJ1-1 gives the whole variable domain EAGVTQFPSHSVIEKGQTVTLRCDPISGHDNLYWYRRVMGKEIKFLLHFVKESKQDESGMPNNRFLAERTGGTYSTLKVQPAELEDSGVYFCASSRSYTEAFFGQGTRLTVV.

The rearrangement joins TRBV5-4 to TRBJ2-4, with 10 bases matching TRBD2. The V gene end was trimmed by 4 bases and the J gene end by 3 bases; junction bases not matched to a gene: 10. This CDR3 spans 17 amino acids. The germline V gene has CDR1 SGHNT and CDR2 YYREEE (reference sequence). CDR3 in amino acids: CASSPHLAGAGKNIQYF. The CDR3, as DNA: TGTGCCAGCAGCCCCCATCTAGCGGGAGCGGGCAAAAACATTCAGTACTTC. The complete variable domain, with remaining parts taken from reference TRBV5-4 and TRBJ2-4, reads ETGVTQSPTHLIKTRGQQVTLRCSSQSGHNTVSWYQQALGQGPQFIFQYYREEENGRGNFPPRFSGLQFPNYSSELNVNALELDDSALYLCASSPHLAGAGKNIQYFGAGTRLSVL.

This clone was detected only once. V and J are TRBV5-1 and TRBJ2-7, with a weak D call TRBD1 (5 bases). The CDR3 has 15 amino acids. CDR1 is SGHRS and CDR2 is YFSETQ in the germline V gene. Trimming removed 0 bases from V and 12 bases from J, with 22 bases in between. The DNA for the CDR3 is TGCGCCAGCAGCTTGGAGGGCGGTACAGGTCAAGATGGGTACTTC. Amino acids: CASSLEGGTGQDGYF. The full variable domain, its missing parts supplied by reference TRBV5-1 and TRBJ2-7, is KAGVTQTPRYLIKTRGQQVTLSCSPISGHRSVSWYQQTPGQGLQFLFEYFSETQRNKGNFPGRFSGRQFSNSRSEMNVSTLELGDSALYLCASSLEGGTGQDGYFGPGTRLTVT.

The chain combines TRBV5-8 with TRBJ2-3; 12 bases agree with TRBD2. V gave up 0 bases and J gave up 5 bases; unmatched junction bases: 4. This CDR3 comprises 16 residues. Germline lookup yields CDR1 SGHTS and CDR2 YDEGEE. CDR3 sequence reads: CASSLGLAGVEDTQYF. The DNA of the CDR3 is TGTGCCAGCAGCTTGGGACTAGCGGGAGTAGAAGATACGCAGTATTTT.

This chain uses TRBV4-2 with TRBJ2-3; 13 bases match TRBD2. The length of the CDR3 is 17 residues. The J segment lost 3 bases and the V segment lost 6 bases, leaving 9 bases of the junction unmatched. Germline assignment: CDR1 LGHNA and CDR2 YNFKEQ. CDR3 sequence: CASRTGTSGRGTDTQYF. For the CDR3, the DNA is TGTGCCAGCAGGACCGGAACTAGCGGGAGGGGTACAGATACGCAGTATTTT.

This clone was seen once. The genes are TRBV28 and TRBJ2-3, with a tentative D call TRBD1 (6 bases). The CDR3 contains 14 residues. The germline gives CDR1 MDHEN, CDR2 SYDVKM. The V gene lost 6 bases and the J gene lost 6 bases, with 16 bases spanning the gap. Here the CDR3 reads CASRGHRVQDTQYF. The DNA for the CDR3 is TGTGCCAGCAGGGGGCACAGGGTGCAGGATACGCAGTATTTT. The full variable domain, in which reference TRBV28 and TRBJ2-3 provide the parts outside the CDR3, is DVKVTQSSRYLVKRTGEKVFLECVQDMDHENMFWYRQDPGLGLRLIYFSYDVKMKEKGDIPEGYSVSREKKERFSLILESASTNQTSMYLCASRGHRVQDTQYFGPGTRLTVL.

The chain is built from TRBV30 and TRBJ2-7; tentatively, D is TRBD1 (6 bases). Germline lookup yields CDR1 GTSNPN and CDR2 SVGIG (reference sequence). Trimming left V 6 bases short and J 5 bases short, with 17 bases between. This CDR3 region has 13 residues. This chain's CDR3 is CACNRKRGNEQYF. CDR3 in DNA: TGTGCCTGCAACCGAAAAAGGGGGAACGAGCAGTACTTC.

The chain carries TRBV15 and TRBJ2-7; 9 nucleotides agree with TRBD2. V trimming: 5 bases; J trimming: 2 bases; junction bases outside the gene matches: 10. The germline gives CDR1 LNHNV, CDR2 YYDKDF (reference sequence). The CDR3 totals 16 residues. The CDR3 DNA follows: TGTGCCACCAGCGAACTTCCTAGCGGGGAGGCCTACGAGCAGTACTTC. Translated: CATSELPSGEAYEQYF. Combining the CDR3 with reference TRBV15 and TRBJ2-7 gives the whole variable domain DAMVIQNPRYQVTQFGKPVTLSCSQTLNHNVMYWYQQKSSQAPKLLFHYYDKDFNNEADTPDNFQSRRPNTSFCFLDIRSPGLGDTAMYLCATSELPSGEAYEQYFGPGTRLTVT.

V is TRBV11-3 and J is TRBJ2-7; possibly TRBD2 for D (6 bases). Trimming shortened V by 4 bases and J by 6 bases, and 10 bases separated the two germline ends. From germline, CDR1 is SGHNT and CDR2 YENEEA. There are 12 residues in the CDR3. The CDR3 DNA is TGTGCCAGCAGCTCGGGAGCGTCCGAGCAGTACTTC. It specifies CASSSGASEQYF.

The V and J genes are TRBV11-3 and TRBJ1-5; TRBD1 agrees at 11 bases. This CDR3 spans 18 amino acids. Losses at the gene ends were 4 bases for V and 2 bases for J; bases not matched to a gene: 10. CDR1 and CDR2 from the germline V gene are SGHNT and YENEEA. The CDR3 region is CASSSPGQGVICNQPQHF. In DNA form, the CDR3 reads TGTGCCAGCAGCTCACCGGGACAGGGGGTTATTTGCAATCAGCCCCAGCATTTT.

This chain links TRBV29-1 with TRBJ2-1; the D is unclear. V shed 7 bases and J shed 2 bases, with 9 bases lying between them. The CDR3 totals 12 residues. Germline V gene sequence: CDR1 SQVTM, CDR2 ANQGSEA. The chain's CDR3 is CSDLAPYNEQFF. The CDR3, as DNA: TGCAGCGACCTGGCCCCCTACAATGAGCAGTTCTTC.

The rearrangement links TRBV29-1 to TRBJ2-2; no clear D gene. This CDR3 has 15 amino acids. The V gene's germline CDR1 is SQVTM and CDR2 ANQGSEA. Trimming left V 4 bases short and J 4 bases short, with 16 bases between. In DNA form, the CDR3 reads TGCAGCGTTGGAATCGCGCCGCTTGTCACCGGGGAGCTGTTTTTT. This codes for CSVGIAPLVTGELFF.

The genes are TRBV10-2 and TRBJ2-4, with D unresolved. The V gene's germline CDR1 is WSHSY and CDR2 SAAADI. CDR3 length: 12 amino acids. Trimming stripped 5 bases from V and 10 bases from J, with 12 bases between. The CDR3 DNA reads TGCGCCAGCAGTCCGAACGGGTTTATTCAGTACTTC. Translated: CASSPNGFIQYF.

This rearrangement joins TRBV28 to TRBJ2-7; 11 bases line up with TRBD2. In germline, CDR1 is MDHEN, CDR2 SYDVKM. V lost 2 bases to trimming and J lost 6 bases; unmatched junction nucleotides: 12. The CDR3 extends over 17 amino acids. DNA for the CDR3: TGTGCCAGCAGTTTAAGGGTCGGGCTAGCGGGAGGCCCCGAGCAGTACTTC. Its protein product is CASSLRVGLAGGPEQYF.